These T cell receptor beta chains were read from a single sample in a study of blood T cell repertoires in COVID-19. The repertoire was sequenced with immunoSEQ multiplex PCR; TCRdb's copy has only in-frame clones and lacks some. The sample consists of some 270,000 clones, approximately 91% of them appearing once. Sequenced: PBMCs or T cells enriched from blood (not recorded which). The source is a woman aged 40 to 50 who had recovered from COVID-19. CDR3s leave out the opening cysteine and the closing phenylalanine or tryptophan. A D gene is named only where the DNA matches it firmly. Size values are once, few and many counts, or a class for expanded clones, and some rows have none.

>TRBV10-3|TRBJ2-7|TRBD1|.|14
AISDARDRVTYEQY
>TRBV5-1|TRBJ1-1|TRBD1|.|13
ASSPQDRLNTEAF
>TRBV28|TRBJ2-7|.|.|13
ASSPPQGNSYEQY
>TRBV4-1|TRBJ2-5|.|.|12
ASSPKKGQETQY
>TRBV7-3|TRBJ2-2|.|.|12
ASSVQGPPGELF
>TRBV7-8|TRBJ1-5|.|.|10
ASSHLGQPQH
>TRBV18|TRBJ1-3|.|.|13
ASSHRQVSGNTIY
>TRBV5-1|TRBJ1-1|.|.|11
ASSLVSGAFAF
>TRBV9|TRBJ2-2|.|few|14
ASSVGAQGNTGELF
>TRBV6-5|TRBJ1-6|.|once|13
ASSYVRGSNSPLH
>TRBV7-9|TRBJ1-2|.|.|14
ASSFSPPKGGYGYT
>TRBV7-6|TRBJ1-5|.|few|13
ASSLDTGFGQPQH
>TRBV19|TRBJ2-3|TRBD2|.|15
ASSIAKAGGPADTQY
>TRBV27|TRBJ2-5|TRBD2|.|14
ASSFYAGGLGETQY
>TRBV7-9|TRBJ1-1|.|.|11
ASTLNTGTEAF
>TRBV5-4|TRBJ2-3|.|.|13
ASSLWPPSTDTQY
>TRBV23-1|TRBJ1-2|.|.|15
ASSQPEVGQQNYGYT
>TRBV5-1|TRBJ1-2|TRBD1|.|17
ASSLWPGTGGKGNYGYT
>TRBV9|TRBJ1-2|.|.|13
ASSVGGHGNYGYT
>TRBV24-1|TRBJ2-2|.|.|16
ATSALGTGLANTGELF
>TRBV18|TRBJ1-1|TRBD1|.|13
ASSPGTGRNTEAF
>TRBV4-3|TRBJ1-2|.|.|14
ASSQQSGALPNGYT
>TRBV7-9|TRBJ2-1|.|.|12
ASSLLAGNNEQF
>TRBV7-9|TRBJ2-1|.|.|10
ASSLARNEQF
>TRBV6-5|TRBJ1-5|.|few|11
ASSRQRYQPQH
>TRBV3-1/TRBV3-2|TRBJ2-5|TRBD2|.|10
ASSQRGGAQY
>TRBV5-5|TRBJ2-2|TRBD1|.|15
ASSSGQGMGDTGELF
>TRBV9|TRBJ1-3|TRBD1|.|12
ASSPDRVMNTIY
>TRBV12-3/TRBV12-4|TRBJ1-2|.|once|11
ASSLGGGYGYT
>TRBV5-1|TRBJ2-5|.|few|13
ASSTTGQNYETQY
>TRBV5-4|TRBJ2-3|TRBD2|.|15
ASSQEPGLAATDTQY
>TRBV7-3|TRBJ2-5|TRBD2|.|13
ASSLSGGAGETQY
>TRBV9|TRBJ1-6|.|.|12
ASSVGGDNSPLH
>TRBV9|TRBJ1-5|TRBD1|.|12
ASSVTGGDQPQH
>TRBV29-1|TRBJ1-1|.|.|12
SVPRQDMNTEAF
>TRBV7-9|TRBJ1-6|TRBD1|.|12
ASSSRQGFSPLH